A single sample is the source of the 9 T cell receptor beta chains below, sequenced in a study of spatial heterogeneity in lung cancer. Whole-study findings and limits: Higher tumor mutation counts went along with higher counts of expanded intratumoral alpha and beta TCRs.

Specified time point: sample taken at primary tumor resection. One entry per CDR3 protein, called by TCRdb with MiXCR from the 5' RACE reads. The sample includes 13,000 or so distinct CDR3 sequences, 3% to 4% of them seen just once. Antigen specificity for these receptors is unknown. The sample in question was lung tumor tissue, obtained at surgery. The receptors originated from a male donor with early-stage non-small cell lung cancer.

This clonotype was seen only a few times. The V gene is TRBV6-6, the J gene TRBJ2-7, with D possibly being TRBD1 or TRBD2 (6 bases each). The V and J ends lost 4 bases and 7 bases respectively, with 14 bases between them. The CDR3 is made up of 13 amino acids. Looked up from germline, CDR1 is MNHNY and CDR2 is SVGAGI (reference sequence). CDR3 DNA: TGTGCCAGCAGTTTCTCGGGGGCCCGGGAGCAGTACTTC. This codes for CASSFSGAREQYF.

This clonotype was seen ten or more times. CDR3 amino acids: CASSVTSVSSYEQYF. CDR3 coding DNA: TGTGCCAGCAGCGTGACTAGTGTGAGCTCCTACGAGCAGTACTTC. V usage is TRBV7-2 and J usage is TRBJ2-7; tentative D call: TRBD2 (6 bases). The V gene lost 5 bases and the J gene lost 0 bases, with 14 bases spanning the gap. Germline-derived CDR1 and CDR2 are SGHTA and FQGNSA. The CDR3 contains 15 residues.

This clonotype was seen ten or more times. V is TRBV28 and J is TRBJ1-2; the match to TRBD1 covers 8 bases. V gave up 4 bases and J gave up 7 bases; unmatched junction bases: 5. Per germline, CDR1 MDHEN and CDR2 SYDVKM. The CDR3 is made up of 13 amino acids. The CDR3 region is CASSYTGTGGYTF. CDR3 bases: TGTGCCAGCAGTTATACCGGGACAGGTGGCTACACCTTC.

The table lists this clonotype with many counts. The rearrangement uses TRBV7-9 and TRBJ2-3, with D maybe TRBD2 (6 bases). The ends were cut back, 2 bases at V and 3 bases at J, with 15 bases in the middle. This CDR3 spans 16 amino acids. Germline CDR1 SEHNR, CDR2 FQNEAQ (reference sequence). This chain's CDR3 is CASSLRGLRRTDTQYF. Written as DNA, the CDR3 is TGTGCCAGCAGCTTACGGGGGTTAAGGAGAACAGATACGCAGTATTTT.

This clonotype was detected ten times or more. The chain carries TRBV7-8 and TRBJ2-2; D remains unclear. The CDR3 extends over 15 amino acids. Germline CDR1 SGHVS, CDR2 FQNEAQ. Deletions cut 3 bases from V and 0 bases from J, with 8 bases between. The CDR3 nucleotides are TGTGCCAGCAGCTTCGGCAGCGCGAACACCGGGGAGCTGTTTTTT. The encoded protein is CASSFGSANTGELFF.

This clonotype was seen at least ten times. This chain connects TRBV24-1 to TRBJ2-7; D might be TRBD1 (7 bases). Germline CDR1 reads KGHDR; CDR2 reads SFDVKD. This CDR3 has 16 amino acids. The V and J ends lost 0 bases and 0 bases respectively, with 11 bases between them. CDR3 sequence: CATSDLRGTVSYEQYF. DNA for the CDR3: TGTGCCACCAGTGATTTGCGCGGGACAGTCTCCTACGAGCAGTACTTC.

This clonotype was picked up many times. This rearrangement joins TRBV4-2 to TRBJ2-7; D may be TRBD2 (7 bases). Germline CDR1 LGHNA, CDR2 YNFKEQ. Between the trimmed V and J ends, which lost 4 bases and 2 bases, there was a span of 24 bases. The CDR3 is made up of 18 amino acids. As DNA, the CDR3 is TGTGCCAGCAGCCCGCGTGGGGGGGGCGCACAAGGCCCCTACGAGCAGTACTTC. The encoded protein is CASSPRGGGAQGPYEQYF.

This clonotype has ten or more counts. The chain employs TRBV27 and TRBJ2-2; D is unresolved. Deletions cut 5 bases from V and 0 bases from J, with 10 bases between. This CDR3 region has 15 residues. Germline CDR1 and CDR2: MNHEY and SMNVEV (reference sequence). DNA for the CDR3: TGTGCCAGCAGTCCTGACGGAACGAACACCGGGGAGCTGTTTTTT. This encodes CASSPDGTNTGELFF.

This clonotype was seen only a few times. V is TRBV6-2 or TRBV6-3 and J is TRBJ2-7, with D perhaps TRBD1 (5 bases). Germline V lookup: CDR1 MNHEY, CDR2 SVGEGT. Deletions cut 6 bases from V and 4 bases from J, with 16 bases between. The CDR3 totals 14 residues. The CDR3 loop is CASSTYDQGYEQYF. The DNA for the CDR3 is TGTGCCAGCAGCACTTACGACCAGGGTTACGAGCAGTACTTC.